Listed below are T cell receptor beta chains from one sample, sequenced in a study of early T cells in non-severe SARS-CoV-2 infection. In TCRdb, the 5' RACE reads were re-called with MiXCR into one record per CDR3 protein. The data contain about 27,000 distinct CDR3 sequences, 5% to 5.5% of them singletons. The specimen sequenced was whole blood. These receptors all stem from an adult who was a healthcare worker with PCR-confirmed SARS-CoV-2 infection or an uninfected control (not recorded which). CDR3s include the opening cysteine and the closing phenylalanine or tryptophan. Each record gives: D gene, clone size, V gene, J gene, CDR3 length, CDR3 DNA, CDR3 protein. A D gene is named only where the DNA matches it firmly. Clone size is stated in some rows and not others, as once, few, many or a class when expanded.

d_call: NA
clone_size: few
v_call: TRBV28
j_call: TRBJ2-2
cdr3_length: 15
cdr3_nt: TGTGCCAGCAGTTTAAACAGGGTTGACACCGGGGAGCTGTTTTTT
cdr3_aa: CASSLNRVDTGELFF

d_call: NA
clone_size: many
v_call: TRBV28
j_call: TRBJ1-1
cdr3_length: 12
cdr3_nt: TGTGCCAGCCACATCAAGTCTACTGAAGCTTTCTTT
cdr3_aa: CASHIKSTEAFF

d_call: TRBD2
clone_size: NA
v_call: TRBV7-6
j_call: TRBJ2-1
cdr3_length: 15
cdr3_nt: TGTGCCAGCAGCTCACGGGGGGACTCCAACAATGAGCAGTTCTTC
cdr3_aa: CASSSRGDSNNEQFF

d_call: TRBD1
clone_size: NA
v_call: TRBV5-1
j_call: TRBJ2-7
cdr3_length: 14
cdr3_nt: TGCGCCAGCAGCGACAGTCCGGGACAGATCGAGCAGTACTTC
cdr3_aa: CASSDSPGQIEQYF

d_call: NA
clone_size: NA
v_call: TRBV6-1
j_call: TRBJ2-3
cdr3_length: 15
cdr3_nt: TGTGCCAGCAGTGAAGTTATCTCGAGGGGGGATACGCAGTATTTT
cdr3_aa: CASSEVISRGDTQYF

d_call: TRBD1
clone_size: many
v_call: TRBV6-6
j_call: TRBJ1-5
cdr3_length: 16
cdr3_nt: TGTGCCAGCAGTCCCAACGCCCGACAGGGTTTAAAACCCCAGCATTTT
cdr3_aa: CASSPNARQGLKPQHF

d_call: TRBD1
clone_size: few
v_call: TRBV11-2
j_call: TRBJ2-1
cdr3_length: 17
cdr3_nt: TGTGCCAGCAGCTCGGAATTTAAGGGGGCGTCCTACAATGAGCAGTTCTTC
cdr3_aa: CASSSEFKGASYNEQFF

d_call: NA
clone_size: NA
v_call: TRBV15
j_call: TRBJ2-7
cdr3_length: 15
cdr3_nt: TGTGCCACCAGGGACGACAGGTCCCACCTAAACGAGCAGTACTTC
cdr3_aa: CATRDDRSHLNEQYF

d_call: NA
clone_size: few
v_call: TRBV11-3
j_call: TRBJ1-6
cdr3_length: 13
cdr3_nt: TGTGCCAGCAGCCAAATTCTCGGTTCACCCCTCCACTTT
cdr3_aa: CASSQILGSPLHF

d_call: NA
clone_size: many
v_call: TRBV6-5
j_call: TRBJ2-6
cdr3_length: 14
cdr3_nt: TGTGCCAGCGCACGGAGGAATGGGGCCAACGTCCTGACTTTC
cdr3_aa: CASARRNGANVLTF

d_call: TRBD2
clone_size: many
v_call: TRBV7-6
j_call: TRBJ2-3
cdr3_length: 16
cdr3_nt: TGTGCCAGCAGTTCGGGACTAGCGGGCGCACGACGCCCTCACCTATTT
cdr3_aa: CASSSGLAGARRPHLF

d_call: TRBD1
clone_size: NA
v_call: TRBV6-2/TRBV6-3
j_call: TRBJ1-2
cdr3_length: 12
cdr3_nt: TGTGCCAGCACCGGGACAGGCTATGGCTACACCTTC
cdr3_aa: CASTGTGYGYTF

d_call: TRBD1
clone_size: many
v_call: TRBV7-9
j_call: TRBJ2-3
cdr3_length: 15
cdr3_nt: TGTGCCAGCAGCCCACAGGGGGGTAGCACAGATACGCAGTATTTT
cdr3_aa: CASSPQGGSTDTQYF

d_call: TRBD2
clone_size: NA
v_call: TRBV4-3
j_call: TRBJ2-3
cdr3_length: 19
cdr3_nt: TGCGCCAGCAGCCAAGCATACATTCTAGCGGGGGTTAGCACAGATACGCAGTATTTT
cdr3_aa: CASSQAYILAGVSTDTQYF

d_call: TRBD2
clone_size: many
v_call: TRBV4-3
j_call: TRBJ2-1
cdr3_length: 19
cdr3_nt: TGCGCCAGCAGCCAAGATCCCCCTTTGACTAGCGGCTTCTACAATGAGCAGTTCTTC
cdr3_aa: CASSQDPPLTSGFYNEQFF

d_call: NA
clone_size: NA
v_call: TRBV10-3
j_call: TRBJ2-7
cdr3_length: 14
cdr3_nt: TGTGCCATCAGCCCGGGGAGGGGGGCCTACGAGCAGTACTTC
cdr3_aa: CAISPGRGAYEQYF

d_call: TRBD1
clone_size: medium-sized
v_call: TRBV7-8
j_call: TRBJ2-7
cdr3_length: 12
cdr3_nt: TGTGCCAGCAGCTTGACAGGGCACGAGCAGTACTTC
cdr3_aa: CASSLTGHEQYF

d_call: NA
clone_size: many
v_call: TRBV12-3/TRBV12-4
j_call: TRBJ2-2
cdr3_length: 18
cdr3_nt: TGTGCCAGCAGTTTAAGTCCGGCGAGCGGGCGCCGAACCGGGGAGCTGTTTTTT
cdr3_aa: CASSLSPASGRRTGELFF

d_call: NA
clone_size: NA
v_call: TRBV7-2
j_call: TRBJ2-2
cdr3_length: 13
cdr3_nt: TGTGCCAGCAGCCGGACCTACACCGGGGAGCTGTTTTTT
cdr3_aa: CASSRTYTGELFF

d_call: TRBD1
clone_size: many
v_call: TRBV4-1
j_call: TRBJ2-3
cdr3_length: 17
cdr3_nt: TGCGCCAGCAGCCAAGGTGGTGGGACAGTGAGCACAGATACGCAGTATTTT
cdr3_aa: CASSQGGGTVSTDTQYF

d_call: NA
clone_size: many
v_call: TRBV7-2
j_call: TRBJ2-7
cdr3_length: 14
cdr3_nt: TGTGCCAGCAGCCCGGGGACTCTCTACTACGAGCAGTACTTC
cdr3_aa: CASSPGTLYYEQYF

d_call: TRBD2
clone_size: many
v_call: TRBV28
j_call: TRBJ2-1
cdr3_length: 17
cdr3_nt: TGTGCCAGCAGCCCTCAGACTAGCGGGATAGGCGGGGGTGAGCAGTTCTTC
cdr3_aa: CASSPQTSGIGGGEQFF

d_call: NA
clone_size: many
v_call: TRBV7-8
j_call: TRBJ1-6
cdr3_length: 18
cdr3_nt: TGTGCCAGCAGCTTAGCGGTCCGGTCAAGCTCCTATAATTCACCCCTCCACTTT
cdr3_aa: CASSLAVRSSSYNSPLHF

d_call: TRBD1
clone_size: few
v_call: TRBV10-1
j_call: TRBJ2-2
cdr3_length: 13
cdr3_nt: TGCGCCAGCAGTGTACAGGGGGACGGGGAGCTGTTTTTT
cdr3_aa: CASSVQGDGELFF

d_call: NA
clone_size: few
v_call: TRBV12-3/TRBV12-4
j_call: TRBJ1-1
cdr3_length: 15
cdr3_nt: TGTGCCAGCAGTGGGGGGGCTTACGGGAACACTGAAGCTTTCTTT
cdr3_aa: CASSGGAYGNTEAFF

d_call: TRBD1
clone_size: NA
v_call: TRBV11-2
j_call: TRBJ2-7
cdr3_length: 15
cdr3_nt: TGTGCCAGCAGCTTACCGGGACAGGGTTCCAACGAGCAGTACTTC
cdr3_aa: CASSLPGQGSNEQYF

d_call: TRBD1
clone_size: few
v_call: TRBV27
j_call: TRBJ1-4
cdr3_length: 16
cdr3_nt: TGTGCCAGCAGTGCGGACAGGGGGCCAACTAATGAAAAACTGTTTTTT
cdr3_aa: CASSADRGPTNEKLFF

d_call: NA
clone_size: NA
v_call: TRBV7-9
j_call: TRBJ1-4
cdr3_length: 15
cdr3_nt: TGTGCCAGCAGCCAACTAGGACAGATCGATGAAAAACTGTTTTTT
cdr3_aa: CASSQLGQIDEKLFF

d_call: NA
clone_size: many
v_call: TRBV9
j_call: TRBJ2-1
cdr3_length: 16
cdr3_nt: TGTGCCAGCAGCGTAGCAGCGGCAGTCTCCTACAATGAGCAGTTCTTC
cdr3_aa: CASSVAAAVSYNEQFF

d_call: NA
clone_size: many
v_call: TRBV7-8
j_call: TRBJ2-1
cdr3_length: 13
cdr3_nt: TGTGCCAGCAGCTTTGGGTCTCCCCCCGAGCAGTTCTTC
cdr3_aa: CASSFGSPPEQFF

d_call: NA
clone_size: NA
v_call: TRBV30
j_call: TRBJ1-1
cdr3_length: 12
cdr3_nt: TGTGCCTGGAGTGGGGGGACATTCGAAGCTTTCTTT
cdr3_aa: CAWSGGTFEAFF

d_call: TRBD1
clone_size: many
v_call: TRBV7-7
j_call: TRBJ1-6
cdr3_length: 15
cdr3_nt: TGTGTCAGTACTGCCGGGACAGAAAATAATTCACCCCTCCACTTT
cdr3_aa: CVSTAGTENNSPLHF

d_call: NA
clone_size: few
v_call: TRBV6-2/TRBV6-3
j_call: TRBJ2-6
cdr3_length: 16
cdr3_nt: TGTGCCAGCAGTCCTTACGGCGGGGCTGGGGCCAACGTCCTGACTTTC
cdr3_aa: CASSPYGGAGANVLTF

d_call: TRBD2
clone_size: many
v_call: TRBV11-2
j_call: TRBJ2-3
cdr3_length: 16
cdr3_nt: TGTGCCAGCAGCCCCACCCGGACTAGCGAAACAGATACGCAGTATTTT
cdr3_aa: CASSPTRTSETDTQYF

d_call: NA
clone_size: NA
v_call: TRBV12-3/TRBV12-4
j_call: TRBJ1-2
cdr3_length: 16
cdr3_nt: TGTGCCAGCAGCCGTCGTTTAGGTCGAGGGCCCTATGGCTACACCTTC
cdr3_aa: CASSRRLGRGPYGYTF

d_call: NA
clone_size: NA
v_call: TRBV12-3/TRBV12-4
j_call: TRBJ2-1
cdr3_length: 14
cdr3_nt: TGTGCCAGCAGTTTCCCAAGCTCCTACAATGAGCAGTTCTTC
cdr3_aa: CASSFPSSYNEQFF

d_call: TRBD2
clone_size: many
v_call: TRBV7-2
j_call: TRBJ2-3
cdr3_length: 17
cdr3_nt: TGTGCCAGCAGCTCGCAGAGCGGGGGGGCAGTAGCAGATACGCAGTATTTT
cdr3_aa: CASSSQSGGAVADTQYF

d_call: TRBD2
clone_size: few
v_call: TRBV11-2
j_call: TRBJ2-2
cdr3_length: 19
cdr3_nt: TGTGCCAGCAGCTTACGGTCTAGCGGGGGGGCGATCGACACCGGGGAGCTGTTTTTT
cdr3_aa: CASSLRSSGGAIDTGELFF

d_call: NA
clone_size: few
v_call: TRBV29-1
j_call: TRBJ2-1
cdr3_length: 11
cdr3_nt: TGCAGCGTTGAAAATGGGCAGGAGCAGTTCTTC
cdr3_aa: CSVENGQEQFF

d_call: NA
clone_size: many
v_call: TRBV2
j_call: TRBJ2-5
cdr3_length: 14
cdr3_nt: TGTGCCAGCTCCGGAGGGTTAGCGGAAGAGACCCAGTACTTC
cdr3_aa: CASSGGLAEETQYF

d_call: TRBD1
clone_size: many
v_call: TRBV11-2
j_call: TRBJ1-4
cdr3_length: 16
cdr3_nt: TGTGCCAGCAGCTTGATATCGGGACAGGGATACGAAAAACTGTTTTTT
cdr3_aa: CASSLISGQGYEKLFF

d_call: NA
clone_size: many
v_call: TRBV7-2
j_call: TRBJ2-3
cdr3_length: 14
cdr3_nt: TGTGCCAGCAGCTTAGCCACAATGGGAGATACGCAGTATTTT
cdr3_aa: CASSLATMGDTQYF

d_call: NA
clone_size: few
v_call: TRBV3-1
j_call: TRBJ2-1
cdr3_length: 16
cdr3_nt: TGTGCCAGCAGCCAAGCCGAGGGGGATACGGCTAATGAGCAGTTCTTC
cdr3_aa: CASSQAEGDTANEQFF

d_call: NA
clone_size: many
v_call: TRBV7-2
j_call: TRBJ2-3
cdr3_length: 15
cdr3_nt: TGTGCCAGCAGCTTATTGGGGGGTCGCACAGATACGCAGTATTTT
cdr3_aa: CASSLLGGRTDTQYF

d_call: TRBD2
clone_size: many
v_call: TRBV11-2
j_call: TRBJ2-3
cdr3_length: 18
cdr3_nt: TGTGCCAGCAGCTCGACAGAGGGAGCGGGGGGTCTCACAGATACGCAGTATTTT
cdr3_aa: CASSSTEGAGGLTDTQYF

d_call: NA
clone_size: medium-sized
v_call: TRBV4-3
j_call: TRBJ1-6
cdr3_length: 14
cdr3_nt: TGCGCCAGCAGCCTGAAACCTTGGGAGTCACCCCTCCACTTT
cdr3_aa: CASSLKPWESPLHF

d_call: TRBD2
clone_size: many
v_call: TRBV28
j_call: TRBJ2-1
cdr3_length: 20
cdr3_nt: TGTGCCAGCAGTCCCAGGACAGGACTAGCGGGAATTGCGAGTTACAATGAGCAGTTCTTC
cdr3_aa: CASSPRTGLAGIASYNEQFF

d_call: NA
clone_size: many
v_call: TRBV3-1
j_call: TRBJ2-7
cdr3_length: 13
cdr3_nt: TGTGCCAGCAGCCAAGATTTAGGCACAGGAAGGATCTTC
cdr3_aa: CASSQDLGTGRIF

d_call: TRBD2
clone_size: many
v_call: TRBV20-1
j_call: TRBJ2-1
cdr3_length: 15
cdr3_nt: TGCAGTGCTAGGCCTCTAGCGGGACCCTACAATGAGCAGTTCTTC
cdr3_aa: CSARPLAGPYNEQFF

d_call: NA
clone_size: many
v_call: TRBV5-4
j_call: TRBJ2-7
cdr3_length: 15
cdr3_nt: TGTGCCAGCAGCCAAGATACACAGGGACCCTACGAGCAGTACTTC
cdr3_aa: CASSQDTQGPYEQYF

d_call: NA
clone_size: many
v_call: TRBV24-1
j_call: TRBJ2-1
cdr3_length: 13
cdr3_nt: TGTGCCACCAGTGTTTCAGGGGTCAATGAGCAGTTCTTC
cdr3_aa: CATSVSGVNEQFF

d_call: NA
clone_size: NA
v_call: TRBV11-2
j_call: TRBJ1-3
cdr3_length: 15
cdr3_nt: TGTGCCAGCAGCTTATTCCGGGGGGAAGGAAACACCATATATTTT
cdr3_aa: CASSLFRGEGNTIYF

d_call: TRBD1
clone_size: many
v_call: TRBV12-5
j_call: TRBJ1-1
cdr3_length: 14
cdr3_nt: TGTGCTAGTGGTTTGACAGGGGGCAACACTGAAGCTTTCTTT
cdr3_aa: CASGLTGGNTEAFF

d_call: NA
clone_size: many
v_call: TRBV19
j_call: TRBJ2-7
cdr3_length: 14
cdr3_nt: TGTGCCAGTAGTACCACAGGGGGGGACTACGAGCAGTACTTC
cdr3_aa: CASSTTGGDYEQYF

d_call: NA
clone_size: medium-sized
v_call: TRBV7-9
j_call: TRBJ2-5
cdr3_length: 11
cdr3_nt: TGTGCCAGCAGCTCAGAAGAGACCCAGTACTTC
cdr3_aa: CASSSEETQYF

d_call: NA
clone_size: many
v_call: TRBV6-6
j_call: TRBJ1-2
cdr3_length: 11
cdr3_nt: TGTGCCAGCAGTTCCTCATATGGCTACACCTTC
cdr3_aa: CASSSSYGYTF

d_call: TRBD1
clone_size: many
v_call: TRBV7-2
j_call: TRBJ1-1
cdr3_length: 16
cdr3_nt: TGTGCCAGCAGCTTACAGCCACAGGGGATAGGGACTGAAGCTTTCTTT
cdr3_aa: CASSLQPQGIGTEAFF